This TCR beta chain was obtained from a study of Graves' ophthalmopathy and Graves' hyperthyroidism. Amplification of the TCR beta CDR3 regions used RNA transcripts (as template). First-round RT-PCR relied on HTBI primers, and a second-round multiplex PCR came next. Using its own MiXCR run on the multiplex PCR reads, TCRdb lists one record per CDR3 protein. The sample gives 400,000 to 450,000 distinct CDR3 sequences, roughly 21% of which show up once; under 3.5% is in the top ten. The source is a woman aged 18-35 years with stable Graves' hyperthyroidism. The sample consisted of peripheral blood.

This chain's CDR3 is CSAQGQVIGNQPQHF. The CDR3 DNA sequence: TGCAGTGCGCAGGGACAGGTGATCGGCAATCAGCCCCAGCATTTT. The rearrangement uses TRBV20-1 and TRBJ1-5; 8 bases map to TRBD1. Germline V gene lookup returns CDR1 DFQATT and CDR2 SNEGSKA (reference sequence). This CDR3 has 15 residues. V was pared by 6 bases and J by 2 bases, with 9 bases of the junction left unmatched.